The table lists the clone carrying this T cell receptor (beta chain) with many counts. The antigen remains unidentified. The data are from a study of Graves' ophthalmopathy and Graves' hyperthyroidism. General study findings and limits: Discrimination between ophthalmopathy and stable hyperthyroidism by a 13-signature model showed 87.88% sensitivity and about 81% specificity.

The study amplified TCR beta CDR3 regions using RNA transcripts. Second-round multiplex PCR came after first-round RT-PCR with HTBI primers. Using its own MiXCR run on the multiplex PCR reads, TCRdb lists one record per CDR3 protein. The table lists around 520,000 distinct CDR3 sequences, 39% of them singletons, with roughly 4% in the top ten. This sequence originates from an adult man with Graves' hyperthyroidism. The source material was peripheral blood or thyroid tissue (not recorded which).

CDR3 coding DNA: TGTGCCAGCAGCTTGGGAACTAGCGGGAGGGCCTTGGAGACCCAGTACTTC. Translation gives CASSLGTSGRALETQYF. The V and J genes are TRBV7-2 and TRBJ2-5; TRBD2 agrees at 13 bases. The CDR3 runs 17 residues. The V segment lost 3 bases and the J segment 5 bases; nucleotides outside the gene matches: 9. Germline CDR1 is SGHTA and CDR2 is FQGNSA. Based on the CDR3 plus reference TRBV7-2 and TRBJ2-5, the full variable domain is GAGVSQSPSNKVTEKGKDVELRCDPISGHTALYWYRQSLGQGLEFLIYFQGNSAPDKSGLPSDRFSAERTGGSVSTLTIQRTQQEDSAVYLCASSLGTSGRALETQYFGPGTRLLVL.